The 17 T cell receptor beta chains below come from one sample, sequenced in a study of a mutant IDH1 vaccine in newly diagnosed glioma. Time point denoted: baseline, week 1 (first vaccination visit). Indicated treatment: pre-vaccination baseline after standard-of-care therapy. The method was immunoSEQ multiplex PCR; TCRdb's version includes in-frame clones alone and lacks a portion of them. The sample gives approximately 100,000 clones, 80% to 90% of which show up once; roughly 0.54% is in the top ten. Sequenced material: PBMCs, taken from a glioma patient treated with radiotherapy, temozolomide or both. The receptors stem from a woman between 50 and 59 years old with glioma.

The chain uses TRBV28 and TRBJ2-7, with D perhaps TRBD1 or TRBD2 (5 bases each). Trimming pared 6 bases from V and 2 bases from J, leaving 17 bases between. Germline assignment: CDR1 MDHEN and CDR2 SYDVKM. This CDR3 is 15 amino acids long. The CDR3 loop reads CASRPPGRGAYEQYF. The CDR3 DNA sequence: TGTGCCAGCAGGCCCCCGGGGAGAGGGGCCTACGAGCAGTACTTC. The full variable domain, its missing parts supplied by reference TRBV28 and TRBJ2-7, is DVKVTQSSRYLVKRTGEKVFLECVQDMDHENMFWYRQDPGLGLRLIYFSYDVKMKEKGDIPEGYSVSREKKERFSLILESASTNQTSMYLCASRPPGRGAYEQYFGPGTRLTVT.

The chain is built from TRBV9 and TRBJ2-1; 8 positions match TRBD1. CDR1 SGDLS and CDR2 YYNGEE come from the germline V gene. V shed 4 bases, J shed 4 bases, and the junction held 7 bases outside the gene matches. The CDR3 consists of 15 residues. CDR3 residues: CASSNRDRLYNEQFF. For the CDR3, the DNA is TGTGCCAGCAGCAACCGGGACAGGTTATACAATGAGCAGTTCTTC.

The V gene is TRBV9, the J gene TRBJ2-7, with D possibly being TRBD1 (6 bases). CDR1 SGDLS and CDR2 YYNGEE come from the germline V gene. Deletions cut 0 bases from V and 3 bases from J, with 10 bases between. The CDR3 runs to 14 residues. The CDR3 bases are TGTGCCAGCAGCGTAGCAGGGGTGGGCTACGAGCAGTACTTC. As protein: CASSVAGVGYEQYF.

The chain has TRBV7-9 and TRBJ1-2; 7 nucleotides align to TRBD1. Germline V gene sequence: CDR1 SEHNR, CDR2 FQNEAQ (reference sequence). V gave up 5 bases and J gave up 2 bases; unmatched junction bases: 8. The CDR3 totals 15 residues. The CDR3 sequence is CASSLQGSRNYGYTF. In DNA, the CDR3 is TGTGCCAGCAGCCTACAGGGGAGTAGGAACTATGGCTACACCTTC.

This chain links TRBV4-1 with TRBJ2-7, with 9 positions matching TRBD1. The J segment lost 4 bases and the V segment lost 2 bases, leaving 6 bases of the junction unmatched. Germline values: CDR1 MGHRA, CDR2 YSYEKL. The CDR3 contains 15 residues. CDR3 residues: CASSQQTGGSYEQYF. Written as DNA, the CDR3 is TGCGCCAGCAGCCAACAAACAGGGGGCTCGTACGAGCAGTACTTC.

The V gene is TRBV7-9, the J gene TRBJ2-2; 8 nucleotides align to TRBD1. Germline V gene data show CDR1 as SEHNR and CDR2 as FQNEAQ (reference sequence). The CDR3 length is 13 residues. With V trimmed by 5 bases and J by 6 bases, 2 bases remained unmatched. CDR3 in amino acids: CASSGDRSGELFF. The CDR3 DNA sequence: TGTGCCAGCAGCGGGGACAGGTCCGGGGAGCTGTTTTTT. Full variable domain (rest looked up from reference TRBV7-9 and TRBJ2-2): DTGVSQNPRHKITKRGQNVTFRCDPISEHNRLYWYRQTLGQGPEFLTYFQNEAQLEKSRLLSDRFSAERPKGSFSTLEIQRTEQGDSAMYLCASSGDRSGELFFGEGSRLTVL.

This chain connects TRBV4-1 to TRBJ2-7; 9 positions agree with TRBD2. CDR3 size: 14 residues. V was pared by 1 base and J by 3 bases, with 1 base of the junction left unmatched. CDR1 and CDR2 (germline): MGHRA, YSYEKL. Here the CDR3 reads CASSQGLADYEQYF. Written as DNA, the CDR3 is TGCGCCAGCAGCCAAGGACTAGCGGACTACGAGCAGTACTTC.

The chain has TRBV10-3 and TRBJ2-1; tentative D call: TRBD2 (7 bases). Germline V gene sequence: CDR1 ENHRY, CDR2 SYGVKD. The V end was cut by 11 bases, the J end by 6 bases, with 23 bases between. The CDR3 is 15 amino acids. CDR3 residues: CAPSAHRGRGNEQFF. The CDR3 DNA follows: TGTGCCCCATCAGCCCATAGGGGGAGGGGCAATGAGCAGTTCTTC.

This chain joins TRBV7-9 and TRBJ2-7; TRBD2 aligns across 12 bases. Germline CDR1 is SEHNR and CDR2 is FQNEAQ (reference sequence). With 5 bases clipped from V and 2 bases from J, the junction kept 7 bases outside the gene matches. CDR3 length equals 16 residues. The CDR3 DNA reads TGTGCCAGCAGCGCCGCTAGCGGGAGGGGGACCTACGAGCAGTACTTC. Translated: CASSAASGRGTYEQYF.

The gene calls are TRBV29-1 and TRBJ2-7, with TRBD1 matching over 10 bases. Germline assignment: CDR1 SQVTM and CDR2 ANQGSEA. The CDR3 totals 15 residues. V was clipped by 0 bases and J by 1 base; unmatched bases: 3. CDR3 DNA sequence: TGCAGCGTTGAAGATAGGACAGGGGGGTCCTACGAGCAGTACTTC. This translates into CSVEDRTGGSYEQYF.

The chain combines TRBV4-1 with TRBJ1-4; no definite D call. Germline V CDR1 and CDR2: MGHRA, YSYEKL. Trimming shortened V by 1 base and J by 4 bases, and 7 bases separated the two germline ends. The CDR3 has 14 residues. CDR3 in DNA: TGCGCCAGCAGCCAAGGCAGATATAATGAAAAACTGTTTTTT. The encoded protein is CASSQGRYNEKLFF.

This chain connects TRBV5-1 to TRBJ2-3; 12 nucleotides line up with TRBD1. The junction had 6 bases not matched to a gene; V was cut back by 4 bases and J by 6 bases. Germline V CDR1 and CDR2: SGHRS, YFSETQ. The CDR3 sequence is 15 residues long. As DNA, the CDR3 is TGCGCCAGCAGCATCCGGGACAGGGGGCGCGATACGCAGTATTTT. It codes for CASSIRDRGRDTQYF. Full variable domain (remainder filled in from reference TRBV5-1 and TRBJ2-3): KAGVTQTPRYLIKTRGQQVTLSCSPISGHRSVSWYQQTPGQGLQFLFEYFSETQRNKGNFPGRFSGRQFSNSRSEMNVSTLELGDSALYLCASSIRDRGRDTQYFGPGTRLTVL.

The genes are TRBV5-1 and TRBJ2-1, with a possible D match to TRBD1 (6 bases). Trimming shortened V by 0 bases and J by 4 bases, and 11 bases separated the two germline ends. Germline V lookup: CDR1 SGHRS, CDR2 YFSETQ. The CDR3 totals 15 residues. DNA of the CDR3: TGCGCCAGCAGCTTGGGTGCAGGGGATTACAATGAGCAGTTCTTC. Residues: CASSLGAGDYNEQFF.

The gene calls are TRBV5-3 and TRBJ2-7, with a tentative D call TRBD1 (6 bases). TRBV5-3 is noted as an ORF with a role that remains uncertain. Trimming shortened V by 4 bases and J by 0 bases, and 11 bases separated the two germline ends. This CDR3 spans 14 amino acids. The DNA for the CDR3 is TGTGCCAGAAGCCCCCGGGACATCTCCTACGAGCAGTACTTC. The encoded protein is CARSPRDISYEQYF.

The chain has TRBV5-1 and TRBJ1-3; D gene uncertain. From germline, CDR1 is SGHRS and CDR2 YFSETQ. The CDR3 sequence is 16 residues long. V lost 0 bases and J lost 0, with 10 bases in between. The CDR3 DNA reads as TGCGCCAGCAGCTTGGGTGGCACCGGCTCTGGAAACACCATATATTTT. As protein: CASSLGGTGSGNTIYF.

The genes are TRBV28 and TRBJ1-1; a weak D match, TRBD1 (5 bases). Germline V gene data show CDR1 as MDHEN and CDR2 as SYDVKM. This CDR3 comprises 12 residues. V dropped 2 bases and J dropped 5 bases, with 6 bases sitting between them. The CDR3 reads CASSLGATEAFF. The DNA for the CDR3 is TGTGCCAGCAGTTTAGGGGCAACTGAAGCTTTCTTT.

V usage is TRBV9 and J usage is TRBJ2-7, with TRBD1 as a possible D gene (6 bases). The length of the CDR3 is 12 residues. Trimming pared 3 bases from V and 10 bases from J, leaving 14 bases between. CDR1 and CDR2 (germline): SGDLS, YYNGEE. This CDR3 is CASSADRDTQYF. CDR3 bases: TGTGCCAGCAGCGCCGACCGGGACACTCAGTACTTC.